These T cell receptor beta chains were read from a single sample in a study of post-analysis software for immune sequencing data. One entry per CDR3 protein results from TCRdb running MiXCR on the PCR reads. Of about 680,000 distinct CDR3 sequences in the sample, 55% to 60% are singletons; the top ten hold about 11%. The specimen was blood. The receptors were sampled from a girl aged 2 to 9 with multiple sclerosis. Each CDR3 is given with its conserved first and last residue. The D gene is left open where the match is weak. Expanded clones are given a class, and other clones once, few, many or no size at all.

TRBV12-3/TRBV12-4	TRBD2	TRBJ2-1	few	CASSSGTSGSYNEQFF	TGTGCCAGCAGTAGCGGAACTAGCGGCTCCTACAATGAGCAGTTCTTC
TRBV5-1	NA	TRBJ2-1	few	CASSFPRGARNEQFF	TGCGCCAGCAGCTTTCCGAGGGGGGCTCGTAATGAGCAGTTCTTC
TRBV10-2	TRBD2	TRBJ2-7	NA	CASSDHSGGAYEQYF	TGCGCCAGCAGTGATCACAGCGGGGGGGCCTACGAGCAGTACTTC
TRBV19	NA	TRBJ2-7	NA	CASSTGAPRTDNEQYF	TGTGCCAGTAGCACCGGGGCCCCTAGGACCGACAATGAGCAGTACTTC
TRBV27	TRBD1	TRBJ2-3	NA	CASQPGQGVDTQYF	TGTGCCAGTCAACCGGGACAGGGGGTAGATACGCAGTATTTT
TRBV20-1	NA	TRBJ2-1	few	CSASLDATYNEQFF	TGCAGTGCTAGTCTGGACGCCACCTACAATGAGCAGTTCTTC
TRBV3-1	TRBD1	TRBJ2-1	NA	CASSQEEQGEPYNEQFF	TGTGCCAGCAGCCAAGAGGAACAGGGGGAACCCTACAATGAGCAGTTCTTC
TRBV6-6	NA	TRBJ1-2	NA	CASSYSPSVTYGYTF	TGTGCCAGCAGTTACTCCCCCTCTGTGACGTATGGCTACACCTTC
TRBV6-2/TRBV6-3	TRBD2	TRBJ2-5	once	CASSYSTSGGAWETQYF	TGTGCCAGCAGTTACTCTACAAGCGGGGGGGCCTGGGAGACCCAGTACTTC
TRBV2	TRBD2	TRBJ2-1	NA	CASQVGLAAHNEQFF	TGTGCCTCGCAGGTTGGACTAGCGGCCCACAATGAGCAGTTCTTC
TRBV20-1	NA	TRBJ2-7	NA	CSARDKDSYEQYF	TGCAGTGCTAGAGATAAAGACAGCTACGAGCAGTACTTC
TRBV2	TRBD1	TRBJ1-2	NA	CASTSRGQGLGGYTF	TGTGCCAGCACCAGTAGGGGACAGGGGCTTGGAGGCTACACCTTC
TRBV5-5	TRBD1	TRBJ2-5	NA	CASSLRPQGDQETQYF	TGTGCCAGCAGCTTGCGCCCCCAGGGGGACCAGGAGACCCAGTACTTC
TRBV6-2/TRBV6-3	TRBD1	TRBJ1-6	NA	CASRKQGSPLHF	TGTGCCAGCAGAAAACAGGGGTCGCCCCTCCACTTT
TRBV20-1	TRBD2	TRBJ2-1	NA	CSAQREALRNEQFF	TGCAGTGCACAGCGGGAGGCCCTTCGGAATGAGCAGTTCTTC
TRBV9	TRBD1	TRBJ1-2	few	CASSVGQGTYGYTF	TGTGCCAGCAGCGTAGGACAGGGTACCTATGGCTACACCTTC
TRBV20-1	NA	TRBJ1-2	few	CSPSKTGNYGYTF	TGCAGTCCATCCAAGACAGGCAACTATGGCTACACCTTC